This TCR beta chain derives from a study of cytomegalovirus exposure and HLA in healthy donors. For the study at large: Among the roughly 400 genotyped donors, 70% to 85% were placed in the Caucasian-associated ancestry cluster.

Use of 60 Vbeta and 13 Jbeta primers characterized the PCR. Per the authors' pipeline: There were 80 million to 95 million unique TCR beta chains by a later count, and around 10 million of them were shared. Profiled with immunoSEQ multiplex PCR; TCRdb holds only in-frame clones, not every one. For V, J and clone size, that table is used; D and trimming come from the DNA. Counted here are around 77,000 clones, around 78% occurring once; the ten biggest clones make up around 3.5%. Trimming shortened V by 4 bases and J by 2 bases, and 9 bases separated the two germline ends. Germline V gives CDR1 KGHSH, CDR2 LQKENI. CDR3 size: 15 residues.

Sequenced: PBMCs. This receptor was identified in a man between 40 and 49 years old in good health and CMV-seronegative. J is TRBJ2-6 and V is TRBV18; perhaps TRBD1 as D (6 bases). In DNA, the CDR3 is TGTGCCAGCTCACAACCAGGGGCTGGGGCCAACGTCCTGACTTTC. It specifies CASSQPGAGANVLTF.